The present T cell receptor (beta chain) was sequenced within a study of blood T cell repertoires in COVID-19. The wider study: COVID-19 samples collected from the United States, Italy and Spain covered acute and convalescent phases. PBMCs, B-cell-depleted T cells, or T cells were the source of the cDNA or gDNA that made up the material.

This CDR3 has 13 residues. Germline V gives CDR1 MNHEY, CDR2 SMNVEV (reference sequence). Trimming left V 5 bases short and J 5 bases short, with 10 bases between. Per the original data handling: Amplification from reference gene primers served as the basis for estimated nucleated cell counts. Generated by immunoSEQ multiplex PCR, the TCRdb table keeps only in-frame clones and is missing some. V and J calls and clone size are as listed in that table; D and trimming were resolved from the DNA. The sample holds roughly 250,000 clones; roughly 84% are singletons and the top ten take approximately 7%. The J gene is TRBJ2-1, the V gene TRBV27; perhaps TRBD2 as D (6 bases). Sequences were obtained from peripheral blood. The TCR was taken from a woman aged 45-59 years with acute or convalescent COVID-19. CDR3: CASSIGTHNEQFF. The CDR3 coding sequence is TGTGCCAGCAGTATCGGGACTCACAATGAGCAGTTCTTC.